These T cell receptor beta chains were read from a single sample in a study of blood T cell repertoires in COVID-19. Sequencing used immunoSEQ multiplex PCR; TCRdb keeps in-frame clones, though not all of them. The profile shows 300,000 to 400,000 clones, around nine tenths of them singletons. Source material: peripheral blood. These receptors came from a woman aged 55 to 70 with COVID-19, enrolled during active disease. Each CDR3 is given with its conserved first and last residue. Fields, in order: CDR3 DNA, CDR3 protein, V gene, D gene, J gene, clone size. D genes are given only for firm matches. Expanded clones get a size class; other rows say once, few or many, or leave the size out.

cdr3_nt: TGTGCCTGGAAACCGGACTTTCTATTGAATTCACCCCTCCACTTT; cdr3_aa: CAWKPDFLLNSPLHF; v_call: TRBV30; d_call: -; j_call: TRBJ1-6; clone_size: -
cdr3_nt: TGTGCCAGCAGTCTAGCGGGGGGCTCCTACAATGAGCAGTTCTTC; cdr3_aa: CASSLAGGSYNEQFF; v_call: TRBV27; d_call: TRBD2; j_call: TRBJ2-1; clone_size: -
cdr3_nt: TGTGCCAGCTCACTAGGACAGGGGGCTGAAGCTTTCTTT; cdr3_aa: CASSLGQGAEAFF; v_call: TRBV18; d_call: TRBD1; j_call: TRBJ1-1; clone_size: few
cdr3_nt: TGTGCCAGCAGCGCTGGGACAGCAACTAACTATGGCTACACCTTC; cdr3_aa: CASSAGTATNYGYTF; v_call: TRBV28; d_call: TRBD1; j_call: TRBJ1-2; clone_size: -
cdr3_nt: TGTGCCAGCAGTGAAGACCCCGGGAGCTCCTACGAGCAGTACTTC; cdr3_aa: CASSEDPGSSYEQYF; v_call: TRBV2; d_call: -; j_call: TRBJ2-7; clone_size: -
cdr3_nt: TGCGCCAGCAGCCAAGATCTCGTTTATCAGGGGGACTATGGCTACACCTTC; cdr3_aa: CASSQDLVYQGDYGYTF; v_call: TRBV4-3; d_call: TRBD1; j_call: TRBJ1-2; clone_size: -
cdr3_nt: TGTGCCAGCAGGTTAGGAGGTGAGCAGTACTTC; cdr3_aa: CASRLGGEQYF; v_call: TRBV5-6; d_call: -; j_call: TRBJ2-7; clone_size: -
cdr3_nt: TGTGCCAGCAGTGCAACGGGGGGGAACTACAATGAGCAGTTCTTC; cdr3_aa: CASSATGGNYNEQFF; v_call: TRBV2; d_call: TRBD2; j_call: TRBJ2-1; clone_size: many
cdr3_nt: TGCGCCAGCAGCCAAGGGGACAGCCTCCTCTATGGCTACACCTTC; cdr3_aa: CASSQGDSLLYGYTF; v_call: TRBV4-1; d_call: TRBD1; j_call: TRBJ1-2; clone_size: -
cdr3_nt: TGTGCCAGCAGCACCTCTAGGACGGGAAACTATGGCTACACCTTC; cdr3_aa: CASSTSRTGNYGYTF; v_call: TRBV5-5; d_call: -; j_call: TRBJ1-2; clone_size: once
cdr3_nt: TGTGCCAGCACCTATGCTGGGCCAGATACGCAGTATTTT; cdr3_aa: CASTYAGPDTQYF; v_call: TRBV2; d_call: -; j_call: TRBJ2-3; clone_size: -
cdr3_nt: TGTGCCAGCAGCTTAGGACTAGGACCAGATACGCAGTATTTT; cdr3_aa: CASSLGLGPDTQYF; v_call: TRBV7-2; d_call: -; j_call: TRBJ2-3; clone_size: few
cdr3_nt: TGTGCCAGCAGCAGACAGGGGCCCTACGAGCAGTACTTC; cdr3_aa: CASSRQGPYEQYF; v_call: TRBV3-1/TRBV3-2; d_call: TRBD1; j_call: TRBJ2-7; clone_size: -
cdr3_nt: TGTGCCTGGAGTCACAGTTACGAGCAGTACTTC; cdr3_aa: CAWSHSYEQYF; v_call: TRBV30; d_call: -; j_call: TRBJ2-7; clone_size: many
cdr3_nt: TGCGCCAGCAGCTTGGCGGGACTACCAGATACGCAGTATTTT; cdr3_aa: CASSLAGLPDTQYF; v_call: TRBV5-1; d_call: TRBD2; j_call: TRBJ2-3; clone_size: -
cdr3_nt: TGTGCCAGCAGCTTAGTTCCAGGGGGCTACGAGCAGTACTTC; cdr3_aa: CASSLVPGGYEQYF; v_call: TRBV11-2; d_call: TRBD1; j_call: TRBJ2-7; clone_size: once
cdr3_nt: TGTGCCACCAGTGATTTTCGGGGAGGGGCCGGGGAGCTGTTTTTT; cdr3_aa: CATSDFRGGAGELFF; v_call: TRBV24-1; d_call: TRBD2; j_call: TRBJ2-2; clone_size: -
cdr3_nt: TGTGCCAGCAGTGAGGCGGGCACCGGGGAGCTGTTTTTT; cdr3_aa: CASSEAGTGELFF; v_call: TRBV6-4; d_call: -; j_call: TRBJ2-2; clone_size: -
cdr3_nt: TGCGCCAGCAGCCAAGCCGCAGGGGCCGGAAACACCATATATTTT; cdr3_aa: CASSQAAGAGNTIYF; v_call: TRBV4-3; d_call: -; j_call: TRBJ1-3; clone_size: -
cdr3_nt: TGTGCCAGCAGTTTTAGCGGGGGGGCCTTTCAAGAGACCCAGTACTTC; cdr3_aa: CASSFSGGAFQETQYF; v_call: TRBV11-2; d_call: TRBD2; j_call: TRBJ2-5; clone_size: -
cdr3_nt: TGTGCCTGGAGTTACATCCTCACCGGGGAGCTGTTTTTT; cdr3_aa: CAWSYILTGELFF; v_call: TRBV30; d_call: -; j_call: TRBJ2-2; clone_size: few
cdr3_nt: TGTGCCAGCAGCCCTCCGGGACAGGGGGCTGGCTACACCTTC; cdr3_aa: CASSPPGQGAGYTF; v_call: TRBV25-1; d_call: TRBD1; j_call: TRBJ1-2; clone_size: -
cdr3_nt: TGTGCCAGCAGTACTGTAGGGGGGGACGCCCATGGGGAGACCCAGTACTTC; cdr3_aa: CASSTVGGDAHGETQYF; v_call: TRBV5-6; d_call: -; j_call: TRBJ2-5; clone_size: -
cdr3_nt: TGTGCCAGCACCCGCCCCGGGATCGGAAACACCATATATTTT; cdr3_aa: CASTRPGIGNTIYF; v_call: TRBV5-8; d_call: -; j_call: TRBJ1-3; clone_size: -
cdr3_nt: TGTGCCAGCAGCTTGATGGGGGGACCTTACGAGCAGTACTTC; cdr3_aa: CASSLMGGPYEQYF; v_call: TRBV5-4; d_call: -; j_call: TRBJ2-7; clone_size: -
cdr3_nt: TGTGCCAGCAGCCGTCCACTAGAGAACTATGGCTACACCTTC; cdr3_aa: CASSRPLENYGYTF; v_call: TRBV6-2/TRBV6-3; d_call: -; j_call: TRBJ1-2; clone_size: -
cdr3_nt: TGTGCCAGCAGTGAAATCGGGGGCTATGGCTACACCTTC; cdr3_aa: CASSEIGGYGYTF; v_call: TRBV6-1; d_call: -; j_call: TRBJ1-2; clone_size: -
cdr3_nt: TGTGCCAGCAGTAAGATTGACAGGGCAAACACTGAAGCTTTCTTT; cdr3_aa: CASSKIDRANTEAFF; v_call: TRBV6-2/TRBV6-3; d_call: TRBD1; j_call: TRBJ1-1; clone_size: -
cdr3_nt: TGTGCCAGTAGCATCGGACAGGGTCGTTCTCCACCCCTCCACTTT; cdr3_aa: CASSIGQGRSPPLHF; v_call: TRBV19; d_call: TRBD1; j_call: TRBJ1-6; clone_size: -
cdr3_nt: TGTGCCAGCAGCTTATCCAGTAAAGAGACCCAGTACTTC; cdr3_aa: CASSLSSKETQYF; v_call: TRBV7-9; d_call: -; j_call: TRBJ2-5; clone_size: -
cdr3_nt: TGTGCCAGCCATTTCCCGGGACACACAGATACGCAGTATTTT; cdr3_aa: CASHFPGHTDTQYF; v_call: TRBV18; d_call: -; j_call: TRBJ2-3; clone_size: -
cdr3_nt: TGTGCCAGCAGCAGGGGGACAGGGAGCTCCTACAATGAGCAGTTCTTC; cdr3_aa: CASSRGTGSSYNEQFF; v_call: TRBV6-2/TRBV6-3; d_call: TRBD1; j_call: TRBJ2-1; clone_size: -
cdr3_nt: TGTGCCAGCAGTGAATACGGGAATGAGCAGTTCTTC; cdr3_aa: CASSEYGNEQFF; v_call: TRBV25-1; d_call: -; j_call: TRBJ2-1; clone_size: few
cdr3_nt: TGTGCCAGCAGACACAGCGGGGGGGCCGGCAATGAGCAGTTCTTC; cdr3_aa: CASRHSGGAGNEQFF; v_call: TRBV11-1; d_call: TRBD2; j_call: TRBJ2-1; clone_size: -
cdr3_nt: TGCGCCAGCAGCCAAAGGACAGGGGGCCCGATACCTCTTAATGAAAAACTGTTTTTT; cdr3_aa: CASSQRTGGPIPLNEKLFF; v_call: TRBV4-3; d_call: TRBD1; j_call: TRBJ1-4; clone_size: -
cdr3_nt: TGTGCCAGCAGCGCGGAGGGGCTCTTGGACGAGCAGTACTTC; cdr3_aa: CASSAEGLLDEQYF; v_call: TRBV9; d_call: -; j_call: TRBJ2-7; clone_size: -
cdr3_nt: TGTGCCAGCAGTGAGAGACAGTACAATCAGCCCCAGCATTTT; cdr3_aa: CASSERQYNQPQHF; v_call: TRBV2; d_call: -; j_call: TRBJ1-5; clone_size: few
cdr3_nt: TGTGCCACCAGTGAGGAGAGCACCGGGGAGCTGTTTTTT; cdr3_aa: CATSEESTGELFF; v_call: TRBV24-1; d_call: -; j_call: TRBJ2-2; clone_size: -
cdr3_nt: TGTGCCAGCAGCTTAGGTGTCCAGGGCAGTAACTATGGCTACACCTTC; cdr3_aa: CASSLGVQGSNYGYTF; v_call: TRBV7-8; d_call: -; j_call: TRBJ1-2; clone_size: -
cdr3_nt: TGTGCCAGCAGGGGGAGCACAGGGGGTCAGCCCCAGCATTTT; cdr3_aa: CASRGSTGGQPQHF; v_call: TRBV7-8; d_call: TRBD1; j_call: TRBJ1-5; clone_size: few
cdr3_nt: TGTGCCAGCTCACAGACAGGTTTCTCCTACGAGCAGTACTTC; cdr3_aa: CASSQTGFSYEQYF; v_call: TRBV18; d_call: -; j_call: TRBJ2-7; clone_size: -
cdr3_nt: TGCGCCAGCAGTCACCCGGCGGGGGGTACCGATGAGCAGTTCTTC; cdr3_aa: CASSHPAGGTDEQFF; v_call: TRBV5-1; d_call: TRBD2; j_call: TRBJ2-1; clone_size: -
cdr3_nt: TGTGCCAGCAGCGGATCGTGGGAGTTCGAGCCCCAGCATTTT; cdr3_aa: CASSGSWEFEPQHF; v_call: TRBV9; d_call: -; j_call: TRBJ1-5; clone_size: -
cdr3_nt: TGTGCCAGCAGCCAAGGCGGGGAACTCTATGGCTACACCTTC; cdr3_aa: CASSQGGELYGYTF; v_call: TRBV14; d_call: -; j_call: TRBJ1-2; clone_size: -
cdr3_nt: TGTGCCAGCAGCCAAGATGCGGACACCATATATTTT; cdr3_aa: CASSQDADTIYF; v_call: TRBV4-2; d_call: -; j_call: TRBJ1-3; clone_size: -